These 12 T cell receptor beta chains share one sample of origin, sequenced in a study of response to subunit inactivated influenza vaccine (dated by TCRdb to the late 2010s). The receptor library was made with RT-PCR. The sample was run on an Illumina HiSeq 2500. The public sequencing data were trimmed at Q25 with fastp and processed into clonotypes with MiXCR by TCRdb, which kept only in-frame beta chains. For every CDR3 protein sequence, its rows merge into one entry that carries the most common genes and DNA. This sample holds roughly 700,000 distinct CDR3 sequences; approximately 14% were observed only once. The top ten clonotypes cover 6% to 7% of the sample. The specimen was PBMCs from blood, collected approximately 15 days before vaccination. These receptors originate from a man aged 45-60 years who received an inactivated influenza vaccine. Donor details come from another sample of the same person, matched by shared clones.

The chain uses TRBV12-3 or TRBV12-4 and TRBJ1-2, with a possible D match to TRBD1 (5 bases). The CDR3 loop spans 15 amino acids. Deletions cut 3 bases from V and 6 bases from J, with 17 bases between. The CDR3 coding sequence is TGTGCCAGCAGTTTTGGGTTCGGGGGGACTGATGGCTACACCTTC. Translation gives CASSFGFGGTDGYTF.

The chain has TRBV4-2 and TRBJ2-3, with 9 bases matching TRBD1. The J segment lost 4 bases and the V segment lost 4 bases, leaving 6 bases of the junction unmatched. Germline assignment: CDR1 LGHNA and CDR2 YNFKEQ. The CDR3 has 15 amino acids. The CDR3 nucleotides read TGTGCCAGCAGCCGGGGACAGGGAGCGTCAGATACGCAGTATTTT. Translation: CASSRGQGASDTQYF.

V usage is TRBV6-5 and J usage is TRBJ2-7, with 10 bases identical to TRBD1. Germline V gene lookup returns CDR1 MNHEY and CDR2 SVGAGI. This CDR3 contains 15 residues. J lost 2 bases, V lost 0 bases, and 1 base had no gene match. The CDR3 here is CASSYSGQGTYEQYF. The CDR3 coding sequence is TGTGCCAGCAGTTACTCGGGACAGGGGACCTACGAGCAGTACTTC.

This clonotype showed up just once. This sequence joins TRBV20-1 and TRBJ2-3; TRBD1 matches 7 bases. After removal of 6 bases from V and 4 bases from J, the junction contained 16 bases not matched to a gene. CDR3 length: 16 residues. The germline gives CDR1 DFQATT, CDR2 SNEGSKA (reference sequence). CDR3 DNA: TGCAGTGCCTTCACGACAGGGTGGGGTCTCGCAGATACGCAGTATTTT. Protein product: CSAFTTGWGLADTQYF.

The rearrangement joins TRBV28 to TRBJ1-1; D gene uncertain. This CDR3 spans 16 amino acids. Looked up from germline, CDR1 is MDHEN and CDR2 is SYDVKM. The V end was cut by 4 bases, the J end by 10 bases, with 25 bases between. CDR3 in DNA: TGTGCCAGCAGTTCAGCCTCGAGGGTAGAGAGCCGGACAGCTTTCTTT. It yields the protein CASSSASRVESRTAFF.

This clonotype was observed a handful of times. CDR3 loop: CASSYLGPWGYTF. For the CDR3, the DNA is TGTGCCAGCAGTTACCTGGGTCCATGGGGCTACACCTTC. The rearrangement joins TRBV6-2 or TRBV6-3 to TRBJ1-2; D is uncertain. The CDR3 is made up of 13 amino acids. CDR1 and CDR2 (germline): MNHEY, SVGEGT. V gave up 2 bases and J gave up 8 bases, with 12 bases separating them.

The chain combines TRBV3-1 with TRBJ1-3; D is undetermined. This CDR3 is built from 14 residues. Trimming shortened V by 0 bases and J by 7 bases, and 10 bases separated the two germline ends. CDR1 and CDR2 from the germline V gene are LGHDT and YNNKEL (reference sequence). CDR3 nucleotides: TGTGCCAGCAGCCAAGACTGGGGAAGGAACACCATATATTTT. Protein product: CASSQDWGRNTIYF. Together with reference TRBV3-1 and TRBJ1-3, the CDR3 gives the full variable domain: DTAVSQTPKYLVTQMGNDKSIKCEQNLGHDTMYWYKQDSKKFLKIMFSYNNKELIINETVPNRFSPKSPDKAHLNLHINSLELGDSAVYFCASSQDWGRNTIYFGEGSWLTVV.

DNA of the CDR3: TGTGCCTGGAGTGCCGGACTAGACAATGAGCAGTTCTTC. This encodes CAWSAGLDNEQFF. The rearrangement joins TRBV30 to TRBJ2-1; 7 bases fit TRBD2. Germline lookup yields CDR1 GTSNPN and CDR2 SVGIG (reference sequence). The junction had 2 bases not matched to a gene; V was cut back by 1 base and J by 5 bases. This CDR3 has 13 amino acids.

This rearrangement joins TRBV5-5 to TRBJ2-7, with a possible D match to TRBD1 (6 bases). The germline V gene encodes CDR1 SGHKS and CDR2 YYEKEE (reference sequence). V was pared by 1 base and J by 4 bases, with 18 bases between. The CDR3 loop spans 16 amino acids. In DNA, the CDR3 is TGTGCCAGCAGCTTGTCGCTCCGTACAGGGAGATACGAGCAGTACTTC. Protein sequence: CASSLSLRTGRYEQYF.

There are a few counts of this clonotype. The chain couples TRBV6-5 to TRBJ2-5; tentative D call: TRBD2 (7 bases). The V and J ends lost 0 bases and 1 base respectively, with 12 bases between them. The CDR3 covers 16 residues. Looked up from germline, CDR1 is MNHEY and CDR2 is SVGAGI. As DNA, the CDR3 is TGTGCCAGCAGTTACTCCGGTGGGGGGGCCCAAGAGACCCAGTACTTC. It yields the protein CASSYSGGGAQETQYF.

The J gene is TRBJ2-4, the V gene TRBV9; perhaps TRBD1 as D (5 bases). The germline V gene encodes CDR1 SGDLS and CDR2 YYNGEE. V lost 5 bases, J lost 0 bases, and 18 bases lay in between. This CDR3 comprises 17 residues. The CDR3 nucleotides are TGTGCCAGCAGTTTCTGCAACAGGACGCTAGCCAAAAACATTCAGTACTTC. This sequence encodes CASSFCNRTLAKNIQYF.

This clonotype was counted many times. This sequence joins TRBV12-3 or TRBV12-4 and TRBJ2-2; 11 nucleotides line up with TRBD1. This CDR3 is built from 16 residues. V was pared by 5 bases and J by 6 bases, with 8 bases of the junction left unmatched. The CDR3 nucleotides are TGTGCCAGCAGTCCGGGGACAGGGGGTAAGGCCGGGGAGCTGTTTTTT. Encoded protein: CASSPGTGGKAGELFF.